These T cell receptor beta chains were read from a single sample in a study of OX40 agonist ivuxolimab in advanced cancers. TCRdb's copy holds only in-frame clones and misses some; the assay was immunoSEQ multiplex PCR. The sample has about 100,000 clones, 90% seen once. This material consisted of CD4+ or CD8+ T cells sorted from blood, taken in a trial of the OX40 agonist ivuxolimab. These receptors originate from an adult with an advanced solid tumor such as melanoma, head and neck, liver or kidney cancer. Both conserved end residues are part of each CDR3. A D gene is named only where the DNA matches it firmly. Clone size, where shown, is once, few, many, or a class for clones that have expanded.

j_gene | v_gene | abundance | d_gene | CDR3nt | CDR3aa
TRBJ2-1 | TRBV7-9 | . | . | TGTGCCAGCAGCCCGAACAGGCAGCCCTACAATGAGCAGTTCTTC | CASSPNRQPYNEQFF
TRBJ2-5 | TRBV7-6 | . | . | TGTGCCAGCAGCTCCGGGGCCCGTGGCCAAGAGACCCAGTACTTC | CASSSGARGQETQYF
TRBJ1-4 | TRBV23-1 | . | TRBD1 | TGCGCCGGCTACAGGGGTCCCAATCGGGGTCGGGAACCAAATGAAAAACTGTTTTTT | CAGYRGPNRGREPNEKLFF
TRBJ2-2 | TRBV2 | . | TRBD2 | TGTGCCAGCAGTGAAAGAGGCCAGCGGGGCGGGGAGCTGTTTTTT | CASSERGQRGGELFF
TRBJ2-7 | TRBV29-1 | . | . | TGCAGCGTTGGTGAGGGATCATCCTACGAGCAGTACTTC | CSVGEGSSYEQYF
TRBJ2-2 | TRBV19 | . | TRBD2 | TGTGCCAGTAGAACCGGGACTAGCGGGAGTCAGTACCACACCGGGGAGCTGTTTTTT | CASRTGTSGSQYHTGELFF
TRBJ2-6 | TRBV19 | . | TRBD1 | TGTGCCAGTAGTCCCGGGACAGCCTTCTCTGGGGCCAACGTCCTGACTTTC | CASSPGTAFSGANVLTF
TRBJ2-1 | TRBV7-9 | . | TRBD2 | TGTGCCAGCAGCTTAGCACTAGCGGGATCCTACAATGAGCAGTTCTTC | CASSLALAGSYNEQFF
TRBJ2-1 | TRBV5-6 | . | TRBD2 | TGTGCCAGCAGCCAGGGACTAGCGGATCCTTTACCATACAATGAGCAGTTCTTC | CASSQGLADPLPYNEQFF
TRBJ2-1 | TRBV5-1 | . | TRBD2 | TGCGCCAGCAGCAGAACTAGCGGGATTTACAATGAGCAGTTCTTC | CASSRTSGIYNEQFF
TRBJ1-2 | TRBV28 | . | . | TGTGCCAGCAGTTTGAGTCCTAACTATGGCTACACCTTC | CASSLSPNYGYTF
TRBJ2-5 | TRBV11-1 | . | TRBD1 | TGTGCCAGCAGCTTAAGAGTGGTGACAGGGGGCGCGGGAGAGACCCAGTACTTC | CASSLRVVTGGAGETQYF
TRBJ2-1 | TRBV7-2 | . | TRBD1 | TGTGCCAGCAGCTTACTAGGACAGGGGGAGGAACAGTTCTTC | CASSLLGQGEEQFF
TRBJ1-1 | TRBV21-1 | . | . | TGTGCCAGCAGCAAAATTGAGCGGGATAACACTGAAGCTTTCTTT | CASSKIERDNTEAFF
TRBJ2-1 | TRBV30 | . | . | TGTGCCTGGGGGAGCGGAGCCTACAATGAGCAGTTCTTC | CAWGSGAYNEQFF
TRBJ2-5 | TRBV5-1 | . | . | TGCGCCAGCAGCTCGACAGGAGTCCAAGAGACCCAGTACTTC | CASSSTGVQETQYF
TRBJ2-6 | TRBV11-1 | . | . | TGTGCCAGCAGCTTAGGTGTCATCAGGGGCTCTGGGGCCAACGTCCTGACTTTC | CASSLGVIRGSGANVLTF
TRBJ1-1 | TRBV19 | . | . | TGTGCCAGTCAGCGTCGGGGGGAGGGGAACACTGAAGCTTTCTTT | CASQRRGEGNTEAFF
TRBJ2-7 | TRBV27 | . | . | TGTGCCAGCAGTTTATTGGACGGGGGTCCCTACGAGCAGTACTTC | CASSLLDGGPYEQYF
TRBJ2-3 | TRBV18 | . | . | TGTGCCAGCTCACAACCAGGATGGGAAGATACGCAGTATTTT | CASSQPGWEDTQYF
TRBJ2-1 | TRBV10-3 | once | TRBD2 | TGTGCCATCAGTGGAAACTCCGGGACTAGGGCCTACAATGAGCAGTTCTTC | CAISGNSGTRAYNEQFF
TRBJ2-3 | TRBV2 | . | TRBD2 | TGTGCCAGCACCGGCGGGCTAGCGGTCTTCACAGATACGCAGTATTTT | CASTGGLAVFTDTQYF
TRBJ2-1 | TRBV5-4 | . | . | TGTGCCAGCAGCTTGAATGCTCAAAACAATGAGCAGTTCTTC | CASSLNAQNNEQFF
TRBJ2-5 | TRBV5-1 | . | . | TGCGCCAGCAGCTTGGAGGGGAGCGAGACCCAGTACTTC | CASSLEGSETQYF
TRBJ2-5 | TRBV6-1 | few | . | TGTGCCAGCAGTGCCGGGGTGGAGGAGACCCAGTACTTC | CASSAGVEETQYF
TRBJ2-1 | TRBV7-3 | . | TRBD1 | TGTGCCAGCCACAAGAGGACAGGGGGCCATAATCTAAACAATGAGCAGTTCTTC | CASHKRTGGHNLNNEQFF
TRBJ2-5 | TRBV7-7 | . | TRBD2 | TGTGCCAGCAGCCGACTAGCGGGGCTCCAAGAGACCCAGTACTTC | CASSRLAGLQETQYF
TRBJ2-1 | TRBV28 | . | TRBD2 | TGTGCCAGCAGTTTGGCGAGTAGCGGGAGAGGTGAGCAGTTCTTC | CASSLASSGRGEQFF
TRBJ2-7 | TRBV7-2 | once | TRBD2 | TGTGCCAGCGTCCTAGCGGGAGGCTACGAGCAGTACTTC | CASVLAGGYEQYF
TRBJ2-2 | TRBV30 | once | . | TGTGCCTGGAGTAGGCCCTCAGGGGTCACCGGGGAGCTGTTTTTT | CAWSRPSGVTGELFF
TRBJ1-2 | TRBV9 | . | . | TGTGCCAGCAGCGTCGGACGGAACTATGGCTACACCTTC | CASSVGRNYGYTF
TRBJ2-7 | TRBV6-1 | . | TRBD1 | TGTGCCAGCAGTGACACAGGGGGACCCTACGAGCAGTACTTC | CASSDTGGPYEQYF
TRBJ1-5 | TRBV6-5 | . | . | TGTGCCAGCAGTTACCCCGTAGACAGTCGCAATCAGCCCCAGCATTTT | CASSYPVDSRNQPQHF
TRBJ2-2 | TRBV11-3 | few | TRBD2 | TGTGCCAGCAGCTTAGACCAGCGGGAGCGCGGGGAGCTGTTTTTT | CASSLDQRERGELFF
TRBJ2-7 | TRBV7-6 | . | . | TGTGCCAGCAGCTTAATGGCGGGAACCTCCTACGAGCAGTACTTC | CASSLMAGTSYEQYF
TRBJ2-7 | TRBV5-1 | . | . | TGCGCCAGCAGCTTGGAGACAGGGGTGCGGGGGGAGCAGTACTTC | CASSLETGVRGEQYF
TRBJ2-7 | TRBV9 | . | TRBD2 | TGTGCCAGCAGCGGAACTAGCGGGAGGGAGGGCGAGCAGTACTTC | CASSGTSGREGEQYF
TRBJ2-7 | TRBV5-1 | . | . | TGCGCCAGCAGCTTGGATCCAGTCAGCTCCTACGAGCAGTACTTC | CASSLDPVSSYEQYF
TRBJ2-5 | TRBV18 | . | . | TGTGCCAGCTCACCAAGGGGGGGCTCAGAGACCCAGTACTTC | CASSPRGGSETQYF
TRBJ1-4 | TRBV6-6 | . | . | TGTGCCAGCAGTCCCAAGCCGACAGGTCTTGGGGAAAAACTGTTTTTT | CASSPKPTGLGEKLFF
TRBJ1-5 | TRBV2 | few | . | TGTGCCAGCAGTGGGAGACAGGCAAATCAGCCCCAGCATTTT | CASSGRQANQPQHF
TRBJ2-5 | TRBV7-3 | . | TRBD1 | TGTGCCAGCAGCCCCCCGAGGGACAGGATTGGGGAGACCCAGTACTTC | CASSPPRDRIGETQYF
TRBJ2-5 | TRBV30 | . | TRBD1 | TGTGCCTGGAGTTCATCAGGGACAGTGACTTCAAAGACCCAGTACTTC | CAWSSSGTVTSKTQYF
TRBJ2-7 | TRBV7-9 | once | TRBD2 | TGTGCCAGCAGCTTAGGAGCGGGAGTGCTGGTCGAGCAGTACTTC | CASSLGAGVLVEQYF
TRBJ2-7 | TRBV30 | . | TRBD1 | TGTGCCTGGAGTGGTAACAGGGGGCTCTACGAGCAGTACTTC | CAWSGNRGLYEQYF
TRBJ2-7 | TRBV7-9 | . | . | TGTGCCAGCGAGGACAGCTACGAGCAGTACTTC | CASEDSYEQYF
TRBJ1-2 | TRBV7-9 | . | TRBD1 | TGTGCCAGCAGCTCCAGGGAACAGGGGGCGCGGGGCTACACCTTC | CASSSREQGARGYTF
TRBJ2-3 | TRBV7-9 | few | TRBD1 | TGTGCCAGCAGCTTACCTAGGACAGGGGAGGCAGATACGCAGTATTTT | CASSLPRTGEADTQYF
TRBJ1-2 | TRBV28 | . | . | TGTGCCAGCAGTTTATGGGATTCTTACACCTTC | CASSLWDSYTF
TRBJ2-7 | TRBV6-5 | . | . | TGTGCCAGCAGTGCGACAGTGCTTCACTCCTACGAGCAGTACTTC | CASSATVLHSYEQYF
TRBJ1-1 | TRBV6-6 | few | . | TGTGCCAGCAGTTATTCCGGGGACGGCACTGAAGCTTTCTTT | CASSYSGDGTEAFF
TRBJ1-3 | TRBV5-1 | . | . | TGCGCCAGCAGCGAGGGTCTCTCGGCTGGAAACACCATATATTTT | CASSEGLSAGNTIYF
TRBJ2-7 | TRBV5-1 | . | TRBD2 | TGCGCCAGCAGCTTGTCGGAGCGGGAGACGGGGGAGCAGTACTTC | CASSLSERETGEQYF
TRBJ2-1 | TRBV28 | . | . | TGTGCCAGCAGTCTTAGCCCCACGTTTTCCCACCTTCGGGACAATGAGCAGTTCTTC | CASSLSPTFSHLRDNEQFF
TRBJ1-2 | TRBV11-1 | few | . | TGTGCCAGCAGACCGACCGAGGCCTATGGCTACACCTTC | CASRPTEAYGYTF